The 14 T cell receptor beta chains below were found in one sample sequenced in a study of blood T cell repertoires in COVID-19 (TCRdb year 2020). Libraries came from the immunoSEQ multiplex PCR assay. Imported from immuneACCESS, the table was reduced by TCRdb to in-frame sequences with V and J called. These copies leave out some clones; in studies compared against another copy, an unresolved V gene accounts for under half, and the cause of the remainder is not known. The sample yields 200,000 or so clones; less than 85% were counted once. The ten largest make up approximately 1.8% of the sample. Sequences were obtained from PBMCs or T cells enriched from blood (not recorded which). The receptor set was obtained from a man in his 60s who had recovered from COVID-19.

The genes are TRBV5-1 and TRBJ2-3, with a tentative D call TRBD1 (5 bases). In germline, CDR1 is SGHRS, CDR2 YFSETQ. This CDR3 contains 16 residues. Trimming took 0 bases from V and 1 from J, leaving 12 bases between them. In DNA form, the CDR3 reads TGCGCCAGCAGCTTGGCCGGTATAGGGGGCACAGATACGCAGTATTTT. Amino acid sequence: CASSLAGIGGTDTQYF.

The chain has TRBV7-9 and TRBJ1-3; D not resolved. V lost 4 bases to trimming and J lost 0 bases, with 16 bases between them. Germline CDR1 and CDR2: SEHNR and FQNEAQ (reference sequence). The CDR3 contains 17 residues. CDR3 nucleotides: TGTGCCAGCAGCTCATTTCCCGGGTTTCTCTCTGGAAACACCATATATTTT. Amino acids: CASSSFPGFLSGNTIYF.

A few counts support this clone. This chain joins TRBV13 and TRBJ1-1; D call uncertain. The ends were cut back, 5 bases at V and 5 bases at J, with 18 bases in the middle. This CDR3 contains 15 residues. CDR1 and CDR2 from the germline V gene are PRHDT and FYEKMQ (reference sequence). As DNA, the CDR3 is TGTGCCAGCAGCCCCCCACGTCGGGGTGAGACTGAAGCTTTCTTT. Protein sequence: CASSPPRRGETEAFF.

V gene TRBV7-2 combines with J gene TRBJ1-2; the match to TRBD1 covers 9 bases. Germline V gene lookup returns CDR1 SGHTA and CDR2 FQGNSA. CDR3 length: 15 amino acids. With 2 bases clipped from V and 10 bases from J, the junction kept 11 bases outside the gene matches. CDR3 loop: CASSLRTWDRAAYTF. The CDR3 coding sequence is TGTGCCAGCAGCTTACGGACCTGGGACAGGGCTGCCTACACCTTC.

The chain links TRBV12-2 to TRBJ1-2. TRBV12-2 corresponds to a pseudogene. The CDR3 extends over 16 amino acids. CDR3 sequence: CASRLRPHSGDYGYTF. CDR3 in DNA: TGTGCAAGTCGCTTACGACCCCATTCCGGGGACTATGGCTACACCTTC.

This clone occurred many times. The CDR3 sequence: CASSQTGRGEQFF. CDR3 sequence (DNA): TGTGCCAGCAGCCAGACTGGGAGGGGTGAGCAGTTCTTC. The J gene is TRBJ2-1, the V gene TRBV3-1 (or the pseudogene TRBV3-2); TRBD2 aligns across 7 bases. The CDR3 has 13 residues. J lost 9 bases, V lost 3 bases, and 5 bases had no gene match. CDR1 and CDR2 (germline): LGHDT, YNNKEL (reference sequence).

V and J are TRBV7-9 and TRBJ1-1; D ambiguous. This CDR3 spans 14 amino acids. V lost 2 bases and J 6 bases, leaving 13 bases between the germline ends. From germline, CDR1 is SEHNR and CDR2 FQNEAQ (reference sequence). The CDR3 loop is CASSLSGARAEAFF. CDR3 nucleotides: TGTGCCAGCAGCTTATCCGGCGCGCGGGCTGAAGCTTTCTTT.

The chain employs TRBV10-3 and TRBJ1-6; D perhaps matches TRBD1 (5 bases). Per the germline V gene, CDR1 is ENHRY and CDR2 is SYGVKD. Trimming left V 3 bases short and J 3 bases short, with 9 bases between. The CDR3 consists of 15 residues. In nucleotides, the CDR3 is TGTGCCATCAGTGAAGCCGGGGGCTATAATTCACCCCTCCACTTT. Translated, it gives CAISEAGGYNSPLHF.

The chain couples TRBV15 to TRBJ1-2; perhaps TRBD1 as D (5 bases). The CDR3 is 16 amino acids. V lost 1 base, J lost 5 bases, and 17 bases lay in between. CDR1 is LNHNV, CDR2 YYDKDF, per germline (reference sequence). The CDR3 sequence is CATSRGPDSSFYGYTF. DNA for the CDR3: TGTGCCACCAGCAGAGGACCCGACAGCTCTTTTTATGGCTACACCTTC.

V and J are TRBV27 and TRBJ2-7, with 8 positions matching TRBD2. The CDR3 consists of 16 residues. Losses at the gene ends were 6 bases for V and 6 bases for J; bases not matched to a gene: 16. The germline V gene encodes CDR1 MNHEY and CDR2 SMNVEV (reference sequence). The CDR3 DNA sequence: TGTGCCAGCAGGAGGGGCATAGCGGGGCTAGGGGGCGAGCAGTACTTC. It encodes CASRRGIAGLGGEQYF.

The V call is TRBV5-6, the J call TRBJ2-1; D ambiguous. This CDR3 is 12 amino acids long. Germline V gene sequence: CDR1 SGHDT, CDR2 YYEEEE. V was clipped by 5 bases and J by 5 bases, with 8 bases between them. This CDR3 is CASSPQHNEQFF. CDR3 coding DNA: TGTGCCAGCAGTCCACAGCACAATGAGCAGTTCTTC.

The chain recombines TRBV29-1 with TRBJ1-1; 12 positions agree with TRBD1. This CDR3 comprises 14 residues. Germline V gene lookup returns CDR1 SQVTM and CDR2 ANQGSEA. V was pared by 6 bases and J by 12 bases, with 14 bases of the junction left unmatched. The CDR3 coding sequence is TGCAGCGTAAAAATTACCGGGACAGGGGGCGGATCTTTCTTT. Encoded protein: CSVKITGTGGGSFF.

The V call is TRBV7-3, the J call TRBJ1-3, with no clear D. The V end was cut by 2 bases, the J end by 1 base, with 6 bases between. Germline values: CDR1 SGHTA, CDR2 FQGTGA. The CDR3 runs to 14 residues. The CDR3 DNA follows: TGTGCCAGCAGCTTAGCAGGTTCTGGAAACACCATATATTTT. Its translation is CASSLAGSGNTIYF.

This clone came up a few times. V usage is TRBV9 and J usage is TRBJ1-3; TRBD1 agrees at 7 bases. The V gene's germline CDR1 is SGDLS and CDR2 YYNGEE. V gave up 0 bases and J gave up 0 bases; unmatched junction bases: 0. The CDR3 is made up of 15 amino acids. In DNA form, the CDR3 reads TGTGCCAGCAGCGTAGGACAGGGCTCTGGAAACACCATATATTTT. Protein sequence: CASSVGQGSGNTIYF.